The 21 T cell receptor beta chains presented below share a single source sample, sequenced in a study of blood T cell repertoires in COVID-19. The protocol was immunoSEQ multiplex PCR, while the TCRdb copy is restricted to in-frame clones and leaves out a portion. The sample lists 200,000 to 250,000 clones, about 85% occurring once. Sequenced input: peripheral blood. Every receptor here comes from a middle-aged man with acute or convalescent COVID-19.

V and J are TRBV19 and TRBJ1-1; unclear D gene. Germline V gene sequence: CDR1 LNHDA, CDR2 SQIVND (reference sequence). The CDR3 contains 13 residues. The V end was cut by 6 bases, the J end by 4 bases, with 12 bases between. Here the CDR3 reads CASSHIRSTEAFF. CDR3 coding DNA: TGTGCCAGTAGCCACATTAGGAGCACTGAAGCTTTCTTT.

J is TRBJ1-1 and V is TRBV5-1, with D perhaps TRBD1 (6 bases). Deletions cut 0 bases from V and 13 bases from J, with 19 bases between. Germline V lookup: CDR1 SGHRS, CDR2 YFSETQ. This CDR3 is 14 amino acids long. The CDR3 reads CASSLDGGGGGGFF. CDR3 bases: TGCGCCAGCAGCTTGGATGGGGGCGGTGGTGGAGGTTTCTTT.

This clone was detected a few times. This chain uses TRBV4-2 with TRBJ2-1, with 9 bases aligning to TRBD2. The V gene's germline CDR1 is LGHNA and CDR2 YNFKEQ. This CDR3 is 15 amino acids long. Trimming at V came to 4 bases and at J to 3 bases, leaving 4 bases not matched to a gene. The CDR3 coding sequence is TGTGCCAGCAGCCGAGCGACTAGCGGCTACAATGAGCAGTTCTTC. Amino acid sequence: CASSRATSGYNEQFF.

The J gene is TRBJ2-7, the V gene TRBV4-2, with 12 bases matching TRBD2. The CDR3 sequence is 17 residues long. Germline V gene lookup returns CDR1 LGHNA and CDR2 YNFKEQ. V shed 4 bases, J shed 4 bases, and the junction held 11 bases outside the gene matches. The CDR3 sequence is CASSRSTSGGSNYEQYF. DNA for the CDR3: TGTGCCAGCAGCCGCTCGACTAGCGGGGGCTCCAATTACGAGCAGTACTTC.

In this sample, this clone turned up a few times. The chain is built from TRBV18 and TRBJ1-1; TRBD1 might be the D (6 bases). This CDR3 spans 13 amino acids. CDR1 is KGHSH, CDR2 LQKENI, per germline. The V gene lost 3 bases and the J gene lost 3 bases, with 8 bases spanning the gap. The CDR3 DNA follows: TGTGCCAGCTCACCGAAGGGGGACACTGAAGCTTTCTTT. Amino acids: CASSPKGDTEAFF.

This chain connects TRBV5-6 to TRBJ1-5, with 7 bases identical to TRBD1. Germline-derived CDR1 and CDR2 are SGHDT and YYEEEE. Trimming at V came to 1 base and at J to 4 bases, leaving 5 bases not matched to a gene. The CDR3 is 15 amino acids. The CDR3 reads CASSLQGVWNQPQHF. CDR3 DNA sequence: TGTGCCAGCAGCTTGCAGGGGGTGTGGAATCAGCCCCAGCATTTT.

The CDR3 bases are TGTGCCTCCGAGGGAGTCTTCTATGGCTACACCTTC. This codes for CASEGVFYGYTF. The chain employs TRBV30 and TRBJ1-2; no firm D call. Germline-derived CDR1 and CDR2 are GTSNPN and SVGIG (reference sequence). This CDR3 comprises 12 residues. Trimming took off 7 bases at V and 4 bases at J, with 13 bases between the two ends.

The chain combines TRBV2 with TRBJ2-3; the match to TRBD1 covers 8 bases. Germline CDR1 and CDR2: SNHLY and FYNNEI. V was pared by 0 bases and J by 6 bases, with 8 bases of the junction left unmatched. The CDR3 runs 16 residues. This chain's CDR3 is CASSEAVTGGRDTQYF. In DNA form, the CDR3 reads TGTGCCAGCAGTGAAGCGGTAACAGGGGGTCGGGATACGCAGTATTTT.

The CDR3 is CAWSVSRSTDTQYF. CDR3 sequence (DNA): TGTGCCTGGAGTGTGTCGAGGAGCACAGATACGCAGTATTTT. This sequence joins TRBV30 and TRBJ2-3, with D unresolved. The CDR3 length is 14 residues. Trimming pared 0 bases from V and 0 bases from J, leaving 7 bases between. CDR1 GTSNPN and CDR2 SVGIG come from the germline V gene (reference sequence). Combining the CDR3 with reference TRBV30 and TRBJ2-3 gives the whole variable domain SQTIHQWPATLVQPVGSPLSLECTVEGTSNPNLYWYRQAAGRGLQLLFYSVGIGQISSEVPQNLSASRPQDRQFILSSKKLLLSDSGFYLCAWSVSRSTDTQYFGPGTRLTVL.

This chain links TRBV5-1 with TRBJ1-1; 8 nucleotides line up with TRBD1. Germline V gene sequence: CDR1 SGHRS, CDR2 YFSETQ. This CDR3 has 18 amino acids. The V segment lost 4 bases and the J segment 4 bases; nucleotides outside the gene matches: 18. The CDR3 spells CASSTKPGQDQRGTEAFF. The CDR3 bases are TGCGCCAGCAGCACAAAACCGGGACAGGACCAAAGGGGCACTGAAGCTTTCTTT. Based on the CDR3 plus reference TRBV5-1 and TRBJ1-1, the full variable domain is KAGVTQTPRYLIKTRGQQVTLSCSPISGHRSVSWYQQTPGQGLQFLFEYFSETQRNKGNFPGRFSGRQFSNSRSEMNVSTLELGDSALYLCASSTKPGQDQRGTEAFFGQGTRLTVV.

The gene calls are TRBV7-2 and TRBJ2-1; D is possibly TRBD2 (5 bases). V was cut by 2 bases and J by 8 bases, with 13 bases left in between. The CDR3 runs to 14 residues. Germline-derived CDR1 and CDR2 are SGHTA and FQGNSA. CDR3 nucleotide sequence: TGTGCCAGCAGCTTAAATCCCGCGGGCCATGAGCAGTTCTTC. Residues: CASSLNPAGHEQFF.

The chain links TRBV6-2 or TRBV6-3 to TRBJ2-7, with TRBD2 identical over 10 bases. The CDR3 is 15 residues long. V dropped 4 bases and J dropped 2; count of bases not matched to a gene: 5. The germline V gene encodes CDR1 MNHEY and CDR2 SVGEGT. The CDR3 DNA reads TGTGCCAGCAGTTCCCCCAGCGGGGGGGCCTACGAGCAGTACTTC. This codes for CASSSPSGGAYEQYF.

The chain employs TRBV9 and TRBJ2-1, with D maybe TRBD1 (6 bases). Germline V gene data show CDR1 as SGDLS and CDR2 as YYNGEE. This CDR3 comprises 13 residues. The V end lost 0 bases, the J end lost 6 bases, and 7 bases lay between the germline ends. The CDR3 DNA sequence: TGTGCCAGCAGCGTAGTGACAGGCAATGAGCAGTTCTTC. It codes for CASSVVTGNEQFF. Based on the CDR3 plus reference TRBV9 and TRBJ2-1, the full variable domain is DSGVTQTPKHLITATGQRVTLRCSPRSGDLSVYWYQQSLDQGLQFLIQYYNGEERAKGNILERFSAQQFPDLHSELNLSSLELGDSALYFCASSVVTGNEQFFGPGTRLTVL.

The chain is built from TRBV9 and TRBJ1-4; the match to TRBD1 covers 7 bases. Trimming at V came to 0 bases and at J to 8 bases, leaving 10 bases not matched to a gene. Germline CDR1 reads SGDLS; CDR2 reads YYNGEE. The CDR3 has 16 residues. CDR3 protein: CASSVAQGELGEKLFF. CDR3 nucleotide sequence: TGTGCCAGCAGCGTAGCGCAGGGGGAACTGGGCGAAAAACTGTTTTTT.

The chain uses TRBV3-1 (or the pseudogene TRBV3-2) and TRBJ1-1; maybe TRBD1 (6 bases). Germline loops: CDR1 LGHDT, CDR2 YNNKEL (reference sequence). The CDR3 has 13 amino acids. V lost 2 bases to trimming and J lost 7 bases, with 11 bases between them. The CDR3 bases are TGTGCCAGCAGCCAACGGGGGGCCATTGAAGCTTTCTTT. This codes for CASSQRGAIEAFF.

This clone occurred once. The chain couples TRBV28 to TRBJ1-4; a weak D match, TRBD1 (5 bases). Deletions cut 5 bases from V and 2 bases from J, with 15 bases between. The CDR3 runs 16 residues. Germline loops: CDR1 MDHEN, CDR2 SYDVKM. This chain's CDR3 is CASSLSGGGTNEKLFF. CDR3 coding DNA: TGTGCCAGCAGTCTGTCCGGGGGGGGGACTAATGAAAAACTGTTTTTT.

The chain is built from TRBV5-1 and TRBJ2-3; possibly TRBD1 for D (5 bases). This CDR3 region has 16 residues. CDR1 and CDR2 (germline): SGHRS, YFSETQ. V lost 6 bases and J 3 bases, leaving 20 bases between the germline ends. The CDR3, as DNA: TGCGCCAGCACAACGACCTGGACAACCGGGACAGATACGCAGTATTTT. Translated, it gives CASTTTWTTGTDTQYF.

CDR3 region: CASSYPTVQGADTQYF. CDR3 nucleotides: TGTGCCAGCAGTTACCCCACGGTACAAGGGGCAGATACGCAGTATTTT. The genes are TRBV6-2 or TRBV6-3 and TRBJ2-3, with a possible D match to TRBD1 (5 bases). The V end was cut by 2 bases, the J end by 4 bases, with 16 bases between. CDR1 is MNHEY, CDR2 SVGEGT, per germline. The length of the CDR3 is 16 residues.

The genes are TRBV2 and TRBJ2-5; D may be TRBD2 (5 bases). Germline CDR1 and CDR2: SNHLY and FYNNEI. Trimming removed 8 bases from V and 5 bases from J, with 15 bases in between. The CDR3 runs to 13 residues. In nucleotides, the CDR3 is TGTGCCAGCGAACGGTCCAGCGGCGAGACCCAGTACTTC. Its translation: CASERSSGETQYF. The whole variable domain, remainder taken from reference TRBV2 and TRBJ2-5, is EPEVTQTPSHQVTQMGQEVILRCVPISNHLYFYWYRQILGQKVEFLVSFYNNEISEKSEIFDDQFSVERPDGSNFTLKIRSTKLEDSAMYFCASERSSGETQYFGPGTRLLVL.

This clone was recorded once. The V gene is TRBV7-2, the J gene TRBJ2-1, with unresolved D. V was clipped by 1 base and J by 3 bases, with 4 bases between them. Germline values: CDR1 SGHTA, CDR2 FQGNSA. The CDR3 runs to 13 residues. Here the CDR3 DNA reads TGTGCCAGCAGCTTAGACAGCTACAATGAGCAGTTCTTC. This codes for CASSLDSYNEQFF.

The chain recombines TRBV30 with TRBJ1-6, with TRBD1 matching 9 bases. The V and J ends lost 3 bases and 6 bases, in that order; junction bases with no gene match: 6. Germline V gene data show CDR1 as GTSNPN and CDR2 as SVGIG (reference sequence). The CDR3 length is 15 residues. This CDR3 reads CAWRVTGGLNSPLHF. The CDR3 region has the DNA TGTGCCTGGAGGGTGACAGGGGGGCTTAATTCACCCCTCCACTTT.